Following are 5 T cell receptor beta chains from one sample sequenced in a study of preoperative IRX-2 immunotherapy in early breast cancer. Treatment meaning: preoperative locoregional IRX-2 cytokine immunotherapy. Clones were read by immunoSEQ multiplex PCR, and TCRdb kept only the in-frame ones, dropping some. Here the sample spans 95,000 to 100,000 clones, more than 80% being singletons. The sample was tumor tissue, taken after IRX-2 immunotherapy. These receptors all stem from a human donor with breast cancer.

The genes are TRBV6-8 and TRBJ2-7, with TRBD1 as a possible D gene (6 bases). Trimming shortened V by 0 bases and J by 2 bases, and 8 bases separated the two germline ends. From germline, CDR1 is MNHGY and CDR2 SAAAGT. The CDR3 is 14 amino acids. The CDR3 sequence is CASSYSGQPYEQYF. The CDR3 DNA is TGTGCCAGCAGTTACTCTGGACAGCCCTACGAGCAGTACTTC.

The V call is TRBV28, the J call TRBJ2-7; no firm D call. The CDR3 consists of 13 residues. Germline values: CDR1 MDHEN, CDR2 SYDVKM. V lost 4 bases, J lost 2 bases, and 9 bases lay in between. In nucleotides, the CDR3 is TGTGCCAGCAGTTCACCGTACCCCTACGAGCAGTACTTC. Encoded protein: CASSSPYPYEQYF.

This clone was recorded a few times. The chain carries TRBV15 and TRBJ2-4, with TRBD2 matching over 7 bases. In germline, CDR1 is LNHNV, CDR2 YYDKDF (reference sequence). CDR3 length: 16 residues. The V gene end was trimmed by 0 bases and the J gene end by 4 bases; junction bases not matched to a gene: 6. The CDR3 nucleotides are TGTGCCACCAGCAGAGATCCAGGGAGGGAGAAAAACATTCAGTACTTC. It yields the protein CATSRDPGREKNIQYF. Filled out from reference TRBV15 and TRBJ2-4, the complete variable domain reads DAMVIQNPRYQVTQFGKPVTLSCSQTLNHNVMYWYQQKSSQAPKLLFHYYDKDFNNEADTPDNFQSRRPNTSFCFLDIRSPGLGDTAMYLCATSRDPGREKNIQYFGAGTRLSVL.

This clone was observed a handful of times. The V and J genes are TRBV14 and TRBJ2-5; the match to TRBD2 covers 10 bases. The J segment lost 5 bases and the V segment lost 8 bases, leaving 8 bases of the junction unmatched. This CDR3 comprises 14 residues. Germline-derived CDR1 and CDR2 are SGHDN and FVKESK. CDR3 coding DNA: TGTGCCAGCTCACGAAGCGGGGGGGCCGAGACCCAGTACTTC. Translated, it gives CASSRSGGAETQYF.

This clone appeared once. The chain couples TRBV19 to TRBJ1-2; D is unresolved. Germline V CDR1 and CDR2: LNHDA, SQIVND (reference sequence). The CDR3 sequence is 12 residues long. Trimming pared 1 base from V and 4 bases from J, leaving 4 bases between. This CDR3 is CASSIVSYGYTF. The CDR3 bases are TGTGCCAGTAGTATAGTTTCCTATGGCTACACCTTC.